The T cell receptor (beta chain) under discussion was sequenced for a study of follicular helper T cells after annual influenza vaccination. Time point defined: 2015-2016 season, 7 days after influenza vaccination. A word on this clone: Its antigen is not known.

Generated by immunoSEQ multiplex PCR, the TCRdb table keeps only in-frame clones and is missing some. The repertoire holds about 10,000 clones, less than 85% seen once, with roughly 0.37% in the top ten. Regarding the study as a whole: ICOS-CD38- cTfh most often held earlier Day 7 ICOS+CD38+ clones. The much larger non-cTfh compartments may have been undersampled.

This CDR3 is 14 amino acids long. CDR1 is SNHLY and CDR2 is FYNNEI in the germline V gene. V was clipped by 10 bases and J by 4 bases, with 19 bases between them. This sample comprised CXCR5- memory CD4+ T cells sorted from blood, obtained 7 days after influenza vaccination. The gene calls are TRBV2 and TRBJ2-5, with no clear D. This clonotype was obtained from an adult who received the influenza vaccine. CDR3 in DNA: TGTGCCATTGCGGACGGCCCCGGCGTAGAGACCCAGTACTTC. Residues: CAIADGPGVETQYF.